These 8 T cell receptor beta chains were all obtained from the same sample, sequenced in a study of T cell responses to AZD1222 COVID-19 vaccine. Data came from immunoSEQ multiplex PCR; TCRdb stores just in-frame clones and leaves some out. The table lists approximately 110,000 clones, more than 85% of them singletons. This sample comprised peripheral blood, obtained on day 0 of AZD1222 vaccination. The receptors here all came from an adult in good health.

V usage is TRBV7-8 and J usage is TRBJ2-1, with a tentative D call TRBD1 (5 bases). Germline V lookup: CDR1 SGHVS, CDR2 FQNEAQ. This CDR3 comprises 13 residues. V gave up 2 bases and J gave up 8 bases, with 10 bases separating them. The CDR3 nucleotides read TGTGCCAGCAGCTTAAAGGGGCAGGATGAGCAGTTCTTC. Protein product: CASSLKGQDEQFF. Filled out from reference TRBV7-8 and TRBJ2-1, the complete variable domain reads GAGVSQSPRYKVAKRGQDVALRCDPISGHVSLFWYQQALGQGPEFLTYFQNEAQLDKSGLPSDRFFAERPEGSVSTLKIQRTQQEDSAVYLCASSLKGQDEQFFGPGTRLTVL.

CDR3 in amino acids: CASSQEWRDNEQFF. DNA of the CDR3: TGTGCCAGCAGCCAAGAATGGCGGGACAATGAGCAGTTCTTC. V and J are TRBV3-1 (or the pseudogene TRBV3-2) and TRBJ2-1, with D perhaps TRBD2 (5 bases). V lost 0 bases and J lost 5, with 8 bases in between. Germline V gene data show CDR1 as LGHDT and CDR2 as YNNKEL (reference sequence). The CDR3 covers 14 residues.

This clone is a singleton in its sample. CDR3 nucleotide sequence: TGTGCCAGCAGTCCCATCGGGAAATCGGGACAGGGAATCACAGATACGCAGTATTTT. Translated: CASSPIGKSGQGITDTQYF. The chain has TRBV6-6 and TRBJ2-3; 9 nucleotides line up with TRBD1. CDR3 size: 19 residues. V was clipped by 5 bases and J by 2 bases; unmatched bases: 17. Germline V lookup: CDR1 MNHNY, CDR2 SVGAGI (reference sequence).

The chain joins TRBV7-2 to TRBJ1-1; 8 bases fit TRBD1. Germline V gene data show CDR1 as SGHTA and CDR2 as FQGNSA. The CDR3 runs 16 residues. The V and J ends lost 2 bases and 1 base, in that order; junction bases with no gene match: 6. CDR3 sequence: CASSLTGGIPNTEAFF. The CDR3, as DNA: TGTGCCAGCAGCTTAACAGGGGGAATACCGAACACTGAAGCTTTCTTT.

This clone was observed once. V gene TRBV6-5 combines with J gene TRBJ2-1, with 11 positions matching TRBD1. CDR3 length equals 15 residues. J gave up 9 bases and V 6 bases, and 10 bases lay outside the gene matches. CDR1 MNHEY and CDR2 SVGAGI come from the germline V gene. The CDR3, as DNA: TGTGCCAGCAGGCCCCCGGGACAGGGGGTTGGTGAGCAGTTCTTC. This gives the protein CASRPPGQGVGEQFF.

The chain combines TRBV11-2 with TRBJ2-7, with TRBD1 matching over 9 bases. The CDR3 sequence is 15 residues long. The trim removed 5 bases at V and 6 bases at J, leaving 11 bases unmatched. Germline lookup yields CDR1 SGHAT and CDR2 FQNNGV. The CDR3 coding sequence is TGTGCCAGCAGCCCTCTTCGGGGACAGGGCTTCGAGCAGTACTTC. Protein product: CASSPLRGQGFEQYF.

A few counts support this clone. This chain uses TRBV18 with TRBJ2-7; possibly TRBD1 or TRBD2 for D (5 bases each). The V end was cut by 0 bases, the J end by 3 bases, with 12 bases between. This CDR3 has 15 amino acids. CDR1 KGHSH and CDR2 LQKENI come from the germline V gene. CDR3 region: CASSPPETGGYEQYF. The CDR3 nucleotides read TGTGCCAGCTCACCACCGGAAACTGGGGGCTACGAGCAGTACTTC.

The genes are TRBV19 and TRBJ2-3; D possibly uses TRBD1 or TRBD2 (5 bases each). Looked up from germline, CDR1 is LNHDA and CDR2 is SQIVND (reference sequence). This CDR3 region has 14 residues. V was trimmed by 8 bases and J by 0 bases, leaving 12 bases between them. CDR3 sequence (DNA): TGTGCCAGTGGCCGGGACCACAGCACAGATACGCAGTATTTT. Translated: CASGRDHSTDTQYF.